These 21 T cell receptor beta chains were all obtained from the same sample, sequenced in a study of shared clonotypes between healthy human individuals. Using immunoSEQ multiplex PCR, the repertoire was profiled, and TCRdb retains in-frame clones only, with some absent. This sample carries 2 million to 2.5 million clones, over 90% of them seen once, and the ten largest clones take roughly 0.36%. Source material: naive CD4+ T cells from PBMCs. Indicated subset: CD45RA+ positively selected. All receptors derive from a young man in good health. Some clones in this sample may be carry-over from other donors' samples.

The sample holds a few counts of this clone. The chain uses TRBV27 and TRBJ2-2, with 7 bases aligning to TRBD1. The germline gives CDR1 MNHEY, CDR2 SMNVEV (reference sequence). V shed 6 bases and J 4 bases; nucleotides not matched to a gene: 11. There are 16 residues in the CDR3. The CDR3 region is CASSPDRVSITGELFF. Here the CDR3 DNA reads TGTGCCAGCAGCCCCGACAGGGTTTCTATCACCGGGGAGCTGTTTTTT.

This sequence joins TRBV15 and TRBJ2-1; the D call may be TRBD1 or TRBD2 (5 bases each). Deletions cut 1 base from V and 1 base from J, with 14 bases between. This CDR3 contains 17 residues. The germline CDR1 and CDR2 sequences are LNHNV and YYDKDF (reference sequence). In DNA, the CDR3 is TGTGCCACCAGCAGAGGGCCTAGCCAGGGTTCCTACAATGAGCAGTTCTTC. Its protein product is CATSRGPSQGSYNEQFF.

Points on this clone: Other DNA sequences from this sample encode an identical CDR3 as well. V and J are TRBV7-6 and TRBJ2-7; D might be TRBD1 or TRBD2, each matching 5 bases. There are 13 residues in the CDR3. V lost 0 bases, J lost 2 bases, and 5 bases lay in between. Germline CDR1 reads SGHVS; CDR2 reads FNYEAQ. The CDR3 DNA is TGTGCCAGCAGCTTAGCGGGGGCCTACGAGCAGTACTTC. Amino acids: CASSLAGAYEQYF.

CDR3 nucleotides: TGTGCCAGCAGTGAGGGCAGGGGGCCTGAAAAACTGTTTTTT. It yields the protein CASSEGRGPEKLFF. The rearrangement joins TRBV25-1 to TRBJ1-4, with TRBD1 matching over 8 bases. This CDR3 comprises 14 residues. CDR1 and CDR2 (germline): MGHDK, SYGVNS. Trimming at V came to 3 bases and at J to 7 bases, leaving 4 bases not matched to a gene.

This chain links TRBV18 with TRBJ2-3; a possible D gene is TRBD2 (6 bases). The CDR3 spans 14 residues. The V gene lost 3 bases and the J gene lost 2 bases, with 9 bases spanning the gap. Germline CDR1 KGHSH, CDR2 LQKENI. CDR3 region: CASSPKRATDTQYF. DNA for the CDR3: TGTGCCAGCTCACCTAAGCGGGCCACAGATACGCAGTATTTT.

V and J are TRBV28 and TRBJ2-1; D may be TRBD2 (6 bases). Germline V gene lookup returns CDR1 MDHEN and CDR2 SYDVKM. This CDR3 comprises 14 residues. Trimming removed 6 bases from V and 9 bases from J, with 18 bases in between. CDR3: CASSVPGRGGEQFF. Written as DNA, the CDR3 is TGTGCCAGCAGCGTGCCGGGACGGGGAGGTGAGCAGTTCTTC.

The chain combines TRBV28 with TRBJ2-3, with 11 bases aligning to TRBD2. V trimming: 3 bases; J trimming: 4 bases; junction bases outside the gene matches: 6. The germline V gene encodes CDR1 MDHEN and CDR2 SYDVKM. The CDR3 totals 16 residues. CDR3 bases: TGTGCCAGCAGTTTGGGAGTAGCGGGAGGGTCAGATACGCAGTATTTT. This gives the protein CASSLGVAGGSDTQYF.

A remark on this clone: The identical CDR3 is also encoded by other nucleotide sequences in the sample. The rearrangement uses TRBV5-6 and TRBJ1-1; D may be TRBD1 (5 bases). The CDR3 runs 13 residues. Germline CDR1 SGHDT, CDR2 YYEEEE. Trimming removed 4 bases at V and 5 bases at J, with 12 bases between. This CDR3 is CASSPARGTEAFF. The CDR3 DNA is TGTGCCAGCAGCCCGGCCCGGGGGACTGAAGCTTTCTTT.

This chain uses TRBV4-3 with TRBJ2-5, with D perhaps TRBD1 (6 bases). The CDR3 is made up of 16 amino acids. Germline CDR1 is LGHNA and CDR2 is YSLEER. V lost 4 bases and J lost 2, with 17 bases in between. The DNA for the CDR3 is TGCGCCAGCAGCCTCAACTCAGGGGCACTGCAAGAGACCCAGTACTTC. Translation gives CASSLNSGALQETQYF.

The CDR3 coding sequence is TGTGCCAGCAGCACCAACAGAGGACTAGCGCTAAACAATGAGCAGTTCTTC. Protein product: CASSTNRGLALNNEQFF. The V and J genes are TRBV11-2 and TRBJ2-1; 9 bases are a match to TRBD2. This CDR3 contains 17 residues. From germline, CDR1 is SGHAT and CDR2 FQNNGV. Germline trimming cut 5 bases from V and 5 bases from J; bases unmatched to any gene: 13.

The V call is TRBV5-4, the J call TRBJ2-3; 7 nucleotides line up with TRBD1. The CDR3 length is 14 residues. Germline V gene lookup returns CDR1 SGHNT and CDR2 YYREEE (reference sequence). V shed 4 bases and J 4 bases; nucleotides not matched to a gene: 6. The CDR3 spells CASSIPTGSDTQYF. For the CDR3, the DNA is TGTGCCAGCAGCATACCGACAGGGTCAGATACGCAGTATTTT.

For this clone: This specimen includes other DNA sequences encoding the same CDR3. The rearrangement links TRBV5-1 to TRBJ2-3; D uncertain. The CDR3 has 16 amino acids. Germline-derived CDR1 and CDR2 are SGHRS and YFSETQ. With 0 bases removed from V and 6 bases from J, the gap between germline ends came to 17 bases. CDR3 sequence: CASSLGADPSTDTQYF. The CDR3 DNA reads TGCGCCAGCAGCTTGGGCGCAGACCCGTCCACGGATACGCAGTATTTT.

The V gene is TRBV5-1, the J gene TRBJ2-1; 14 bases match TRBD2. Germline loops: CDR1 SGHRS, CDR2 YFSETQ. J gave up 8 bases and V 4 bases, and 5 bases lay outside the gene matches. The CDR3 extends over 15 amino acids. The CDR3: CASSPGLAGADEQFF. CDR3 nucleotide sequence: TGCGCCAGCAGCCCGGGACTAGCGGGAGCCGATGAGCAGTTCTTC.

The genes are TRBV27 and TRBJ1-5; no definite D call. CDR1 and CDR2 from the germline V gene are MNHEY and SMNVEV (reference sequence). Trimming left V 3 bases short and J 3 bases short, with 6 bases between. The CDR3 loop spans 13 amino acids. The CDR3 nucleotides are TGTGCCAGCAGTTTCGGCTTCAATCAGCCCCAGCATTTT. This encodes CASSFGFNQPQHF.

V usage is TRBV28 and J usage is TRBJ2-1; 12 positions agree with TRBD2. Per germline, CDR1 MDHEN and CDR2 SYDVKM. The CDR3 extends over 15 amino acids. Unmatched junction bases numbered 5, after V lost 4 bases and J lost 7 bases. The CDR3 spells CASSSRTSGTNEQFF. In nucleotides, the CDR3 is TGTGCCAGCAGTTCCCGGACTAGCGGGACGAATGAGCAGTTCTTC. Based on the CDR3 plus reference TRBV28 and TRBJ2-1, the full variable domain is DVKVTQSSRYLVKRTGEKVFLECVQDMDHENMFWYRQDPGLGLRLIYFSYDVKMKEKGDIPEGYSVSREKKERFSLILESASTNQTSMYLCASSSRTSGTNEQFFGPGTRLTVL.

In the case of this clone: This CDR3 is also generated by other DNA sequences in the sample. CDR3 coding DNA: TGTGCCTGGAGTCTTCAGGAGAACACTGAAGCTTTCTTT. This translates into CAWSLQENTEAFF. This chain links TRBV30 with TRBJ1-1; no definite D call. V lost 2 bases and J lost 1, with 8 bases in between. The CDR3 runs to 13 residues. Per germline, CDR1 GTSNPN and CDR2 SVGIG (reference sequence).

The rearrangement uses TRBV7-2 and TRBJ1-5; perhaps TRBD1 as D (6 bases). Trimming removed 5 bases at V and 6 bases at J, with 11 bases between. The CDR3 contains 13 residues. The germline gives CDR1 SGHTA, CDR2 FQGNSA. The chain's CDR3 is CASSITGFQPQHF. In nucleotides, the CDR3 is TGTGCCAGCAGCATAACAGGGTTTCAGCCCCAGCATTTT.

The chain joins TRBV27 to TRBJ2-5; 7 bases are shared with TRBD2. Germline-derived CDR1 and CDR2 are MNHEY and SMNVEV (reference sequence). Trimming removed 7 bases from V and 4 bases from J; junction bases left unmatched: 9. The CDR3 is 14 amino acids. For the CDR3, the DNA is TGTGCCAGCAACCTTAGGACTAGGGGAGAGACCCAGTACTTC. Protein product: CASNLRTRGETQYF.

The CDR3 here is CASTIDRFLETQYF. In DNA, the CDR3 is TGCGCCAGTACGATCGACAGGTTTCTGGAGACCCAGTACTTC. This rearrangement joins TRBV5-1 to TRBJ2-5, with D possibly matching TRBD1 (6 bases). In germline, CDR1 is SGHRS, CDR2 YFSETQ. This CDR3 has 14 residues. The germline V and J ends were trimmed by 8 bases and 5 bases, with 19 bases remaining between them.

V is TRBV5-6 and J is TRBJ2-7, with TRBD1 matching over 7 bases. Germline V gene sequence: CDR1 SGHDT, CDR2 YYEEEE. The CDR3 sequence is 15 residues long. Trimming at V came to 1 base and at J to 6 bases, leaving 10 bases not matched to a gene. The CDR3 region is CASSLFTGVSAEQYF. The CDR3 DNA reads TGTGCCAGCAGCTTGTTTACAGGGGTCTCAGCCGAGCAGTACTTC.

This chain connects TRBV29-1 to TRBJ2-1; possible D gene TRBD1, 6 bases. This CDR3 comprises 13 residues. CDR1 SQVTM and CDR2 ANQGSEA come from the germline V gene. Trimming shortened V by 4 bases and J by 3 bases, and 10 bases separated the two germline ends. CDR3: CSVGQGLYNEQFF. CDR3 nucleotides: TGCAGCGTTGGGCAGGGGCTCTACAATGAGCAGTTCTTC.